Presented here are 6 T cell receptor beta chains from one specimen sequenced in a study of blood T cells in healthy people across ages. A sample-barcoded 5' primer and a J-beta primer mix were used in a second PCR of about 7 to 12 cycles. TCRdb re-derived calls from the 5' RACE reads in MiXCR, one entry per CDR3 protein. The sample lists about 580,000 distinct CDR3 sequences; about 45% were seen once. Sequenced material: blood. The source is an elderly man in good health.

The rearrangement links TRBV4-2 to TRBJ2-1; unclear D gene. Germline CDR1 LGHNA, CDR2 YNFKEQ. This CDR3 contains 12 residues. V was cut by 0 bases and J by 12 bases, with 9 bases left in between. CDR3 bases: TGTGCCAGCAGCCAAGATGACGTGAGGCAGTTCTTC. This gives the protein CASSQDDVRQFF.

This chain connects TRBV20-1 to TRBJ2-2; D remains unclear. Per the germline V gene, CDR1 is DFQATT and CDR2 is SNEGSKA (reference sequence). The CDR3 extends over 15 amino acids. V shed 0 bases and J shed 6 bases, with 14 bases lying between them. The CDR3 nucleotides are TGCAGTGCTAGAGATCTTGAGACTGGCCCCGGGGAGCTGTTTTTT. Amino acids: CSARDLETGPGELFF.

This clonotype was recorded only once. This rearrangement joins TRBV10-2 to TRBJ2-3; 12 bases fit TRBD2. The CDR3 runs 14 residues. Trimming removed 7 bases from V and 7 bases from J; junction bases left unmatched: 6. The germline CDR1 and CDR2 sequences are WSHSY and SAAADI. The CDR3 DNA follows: TGCGCCAGCAATCTAGCGGGGGGGCCAAATACGCAGTATTTT. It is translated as CASNLAGGPNTQYF.

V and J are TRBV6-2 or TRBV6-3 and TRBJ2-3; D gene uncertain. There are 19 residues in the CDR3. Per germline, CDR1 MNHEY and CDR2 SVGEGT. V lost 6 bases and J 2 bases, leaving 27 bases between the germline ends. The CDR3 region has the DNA TGTGCCAGCAGAGCAACGATTCGATTAGTGGGCGGTCCCACAGATACGCAGTATTTT. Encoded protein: CASRATIRLVGGPTDTQYF.

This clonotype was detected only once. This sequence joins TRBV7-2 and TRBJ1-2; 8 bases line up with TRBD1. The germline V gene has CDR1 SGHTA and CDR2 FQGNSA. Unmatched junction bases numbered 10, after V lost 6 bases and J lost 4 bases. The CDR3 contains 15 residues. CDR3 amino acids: CASSSGTGVSYGYTF. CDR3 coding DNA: TGTGCCAGCAGTTCCGGGACAGGAGTGAGCTATGGCTACACCTTC.

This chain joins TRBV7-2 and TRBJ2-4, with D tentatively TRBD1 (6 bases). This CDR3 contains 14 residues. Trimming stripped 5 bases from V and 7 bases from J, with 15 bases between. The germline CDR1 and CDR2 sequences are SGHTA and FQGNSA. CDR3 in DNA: TGTGCCAGCAGCCCCCAGACAGGAGCGAACATTCAGTACTTC. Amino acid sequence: CASSPQTGANIQYF.